The sequence of this T cell receptor beta chain was determined in a study of T-cell reconstitution after alpha-beta-depleted transplantation in children. Study-wide results and limits: It was newly produced T cells that mostly accounted for T-cell counts and diversity one year after transplant. Surviving recipient cells, namely T cells and thymic progenitors, were the source of high day-60 TCRbeta diversity in some patients. Reportedly, alpha-beta T cells present about two months post-transplant originated from several hundred expanded clones of graft origin.

Construction of the TCRbeta library involved unique molecular identifiers. TCRdb reanalysed the PCR reads using MiXCR and keeps one entry per CDR3 protein. The sample gives about a million distinct CDR3 sequences, roughly 29% of which show up once; 28% is in the top ten. Germline-derived CDR1 and CDR2 are SGHVS and FQNEAQ. The trim removed 4 bases at V and 2 bases at J, leaving 2 bases unmatched. The CDR3 has 15 residues. As for this clonotype: The antigen is not known.

The gene calls are TRBV7-8 and TRBJ2-3; the match to TRBD1 covers 11 bases. Here the sequenced sample was PBMCs, mostly from graft donor cells, taken 360 days after TCRalphabeta/CD19-depleted stem cell transplant. This receptor was identified in a boy under three years old who had a stem cell transplant for SCID, so the T cells may come from the graft donor. The chain's CDR3 is CASSWGQGVTDTQYF. DNA for the CDR3: TGTGCCAGCAGCTGGGGACAGGGGGTCACAGATACGCAGTATTTT.